These T cell receptor beta chains were read from a single sample in a study of early T cells in non-severe SARS-CoV-2 infection. Each CDR3 protein is one row after TCRdb ran MiXCR on the 5' RACE reads. The sample includes some 53,000 distinct CDR3 sequences, 8% of them seen just once. Sequencing was done on a sample of whole blood. These receptors came from an adult who was a healthcare worker with PCR-confirmed SARS-CoV-2 infection or an uninfected control (not recorded which). Each CDR3 is given with its conserved first and last residue. The D gene is left open where the match is weak. Expanded clones are given a class, and other clones once, few, many or no size at all.

D gene	V gene	clone size	J gene	CDR3 DNA	CDR3 protein
.	TRBV7-9	.	TRBJ1-4	TGTGCCAGCAGCTCCACCGACAGGAATGAAAAACTGTTTTTT	CASSSTDRNEKLFF
TRBD2	TRBV4-3	many	TRBJ2-1	TGCGCCAGCAGCCTAAGCGGGAGGGCCTCCAATGAGCAGTTCTTC	CASSLSGRASNEQFF
TRBD1	TRBV28	many	TRBJ2-3	TGTGCCAGCAGTCCCCGACAGGGTCGTGATACGCAGTATTTT	CASSPRQGRDTQYF
.	TRBV12-3/TRBV12-4	medium-sized	TRBJ2-7	TGTGCCAGCAGTTTCAGGAAGGGCTCCTACGAGCAGTACTTC	CASSFRKGSYEQYF
.	TRBV20-1	few	TRBJ1-1	TGCAGTGCTAATCCCTGGACCACTGAAGCTTTCTTT	CSANPWTTEAFF
.	TRBV21-1	.	TRBJ1-1	TGTGCCAGCAGCAAAGAGGTGGGCGAGACTGAAGCTTTCTTT	CASSKEVGETEAFF
TRBD1	TRBV11-2	few	TRBJ1-1	TGTGCCAGCAGCGGACGACAGGGGATCGCGGCTGAAGCTTTCTTT	CASSGRQGIAAEAFF
TRBD2	TRBV29-1	many	TRBJ2-3	TGCAGCGAATTCCTAGCGGGGACTCCCACAGATACGCAGTATTTT	CSEFLAGTPTDTQYF
TRBD1	TRBV5-1	many	TRBJ2-3	TGCGCCAGCAGCACTGGACAGGGTGGCACAGATACGCAGTATTTT	CASSTGQGGTDTQYF
.	TRBV12-3/TRBV12-4	many	TRBJ2-1	TGTGCCAGCAGTTTAGACAGTCCCCCCTACAATGAGCAGTTCTTC	CASSLDSPPYNEQFF
.	TRBV12-3/TRBV12-4	.	TRBJ1-1	TGTGCCAGCAGTTTACAGGGGCAGAACACTGAAGCTTTCTTT	CASSLQGQNTEAFF
TRBD1	TRBV7-8	many	TRBJ1-4	TGTGCCAGCAGCTGGGGGACAGGGACTAATGAAAAACTGTTTTTT	CASSWGTGTNEKLFF
.	TRBV15	.	TRBJ1-1	TGTGCCACCAGCAGAGCCCTAAAGAGGACTGAAGCTTTCTTT	CATSRALKRTEAFF
.	TRBV18	few	TRBJ2-3	TGTGCCAGCTCCCGGGGGGCCGGTAGGCCAGATACGCAGTATTTT	CASSRGAGRPDTQYF
.	TRBV19	few	TRBJ2-7	TGTGCCAGTAGTCTGGACAGTTTCCCCTACGAGCAGTACTTC	CASSLDSFPYEQYF
.	TRBV11-3	few	TRBJ2-2	TGTGCCAGCAGCCAAGCCATGAACACCGGGGAGCTGTTTTTT	CASSQAMNTGELFF
.	TRBV3-1	many	TRBJ1-5	TGTGCCAGCAGCCAAGTTAGGGGGACCCAGCCCCAGCATTTT	CASSQVRGTQPQHF
TRBD1	TRBV20-1	many	TRBJ1-1	TGCAGTGCTAGAGATCACGGCCAGGGGGACACTGAAGCTTTCTTT	CSARDHGQGDTEAFF
.	TRBV13	many	TRBJ2-1	TGTGCCAGCAGCTTGGGGACTCTAAGGGATGAGCAGTTCTTC	CASSLGTLRDEQFF
.	TRBV18	many	TRBJ1-1	TGTGCCAGCTCACGCCCCGGGACCGACGACGAAGCTTTCTTT	CASSRPGTDDEAFF
.	TRBV21-1	.	TRBJ1-2	TGTGCCAGCAGCAAAGCGAACCAGATGGAGGGTCCCAACTATGGCTACACCTTC	CASSKANQMEGPNYGYTF
.	TRBV20-1	.	TRBJ1-2	TGCAGTGGGGGAGGGCCCTCTAACTATGGCTACACCTTC	CSGGGPSNYGYTF
TRBD1	TRBV7-3	.	TRBJ2-7	TGTGCCAGCAACCATGTAGGGACAGGGGGCCACGAGCAGTACTTC	CASNHVGTGGHEQYF
TRBD2	TRBV6-2/TRBV6-3	many	TRBJ2-1	TGTGCCAGCAGTCCCCTTCTAGCGGGAGGGCCCCCCGGCTACAATGAGCAGTTCTTC	CASSPLLAGGPPGYNEQFF
.	TRBV4-1	many	TRBJ2-5	TGCGCCAGCAGCCAAGAATATGGAGGGGCGGAAGAGACCCAGTACTTC	CASSQEYGGAEETQYF
TRBD2	TRBV28	many	TRBJ2-1	TGTGCCAGCAGGTGGGTAGCGGGAGCTGGTGATGAGCAGTTCTTC	CASRWVAGAGDEQFF
TRBD2	TRBV25-1	few	TRBJ2-5	TGTGCCAGCAGGGGGACTAGCGGGAGGAAACAAGAGACCCAGTACTTC	CASRGTSGRKQETQYF
TRBD2	TRBV12-3/TRBV12-4	.	TRBJ2-2	TGTGCCAGCAGTTTACTGGGACTAGCGGGGTATACCGGGGAGCTGTTTTTT	CASSLLGLAGYTGELFF
.	TRBV4-3	few	TRBJ1-1	TGCGCCAGCAGCCAAGATTATCCAGATTTGGTCCACCGGAACACTGAAGCTTTCTTT	CASSQDYPDLVHRNTEAFF
.	TRBV5-5	few	TRBJ2-7	TGTGCCAGCAGCTTGGTTGGCCCAAGCTCCTACGAGCAGTACTTC	CASSLVGPSSYEQYF
.	TRBV12-3/TRBV12-4	many	TRBJ1-3	TGTGCCAGCAGTTTACAAACAGGGAGAAACACCATATATTTT	CASSLQTGRNTIYF
TRBD2	TRBV9	.	TRBJ2-5	TGTGCCAGCAGCGTAGCCGGGAGGGCCCCAGAGACCCAGTACTTC	CASSVAGRAPETQYF
.	TRBV29-1	many	TRBJ1-1	TGCAGCGTATCAACAGGGACATCAGCTTTCTTT	CSVSTGTSAFF
.	TRBV20-1	.	TRBJ2-4	TGCAGTGTTCAGGGGCAGTTTAAAAAAAACATTCAGTACTTC	CSVQGQFKKNIQYF
.	TRBV4-3	few	TRBJ2-7	TGCGCCAGCAGCCAAGATGCACGGGAATCCTACGAGCAGTACTTC	CASSQDARESYEQYF
.	TRBV20-1	many	TRBJ2-1	TGCAGTGCCGGGCGGGGTGCCTACAATGAGCAGTTCTTC	CSAGRGAYNEQFF
.	TRBV19	.	TRBJ2-2	TGTGCCACCGCGATCCTGGGGGCCGGGGAGCTGTTTTTT	CATAILGAGELFF